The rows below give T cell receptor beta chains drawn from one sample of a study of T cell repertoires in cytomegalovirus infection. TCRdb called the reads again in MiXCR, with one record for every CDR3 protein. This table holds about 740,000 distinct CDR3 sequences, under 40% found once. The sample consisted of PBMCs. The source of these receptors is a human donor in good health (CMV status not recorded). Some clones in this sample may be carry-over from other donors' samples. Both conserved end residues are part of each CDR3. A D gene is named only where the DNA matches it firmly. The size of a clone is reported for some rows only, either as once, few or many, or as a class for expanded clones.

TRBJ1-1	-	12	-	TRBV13	TGTGCCAGCAGCTTACAAAGTGCTGAAGCTTTCTTT	CASSLQSAEAFF
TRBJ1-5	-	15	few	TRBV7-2	TGTGCCAGCAGCTTTTTTCCCGACGCAAGTCAGCCCCAGCATTTT	CASSFFPDASQPQHF
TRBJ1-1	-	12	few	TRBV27	TGTGCCAGCAGTTCGAGAGAACGTAAAGCTTTCTTT	CASSSRERKAFF
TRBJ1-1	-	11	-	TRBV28	TGTGCCAGCCAAGGGGCTACTGAAGCTTTCTTT	CASQGATEAFF
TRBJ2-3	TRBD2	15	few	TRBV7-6	TGTGCCAGCAGCTTCGCGGGAGGGAACACAGATACGCAGTATTTT	CASSFAGGNTDTQYF
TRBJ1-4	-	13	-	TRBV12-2	TGTGCAAGTTGGACAAGGTCTAATGAAAAACTGTTTTTT	CASWTRSNEKLFF
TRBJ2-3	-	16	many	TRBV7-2	TGTGCCAGCAGCTTAGGAGGCGGCTTACACACAGATACGCAGTATTTT	CASSLGGGLHTDTQYF
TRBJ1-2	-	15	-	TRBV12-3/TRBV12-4	TGTGCCAGCAGTTTAGCGACCGTCCGGGGTCATGGCTACACCTTC	CASSLATVRGHGYTF
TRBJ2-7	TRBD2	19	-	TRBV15	TGTGCCACCAGCAGAGACCTGACTAGCGGGGTGCTCAGCTCCTACGAGCAGTACTTC	CATSRDLTSGVLSSYEQYF
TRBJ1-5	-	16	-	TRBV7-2	TGTGCCGGCAGCGCCCAAGGGGGACGGCCCAATCAGCCCCAGCATTTT	CAGSAQGGRPNQPQHF
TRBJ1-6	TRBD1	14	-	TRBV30	TGTGCCTGGAGCGGCGGGACAGGGAAATCACCCCACCACTTC	CAWSGGTGKSPHHF
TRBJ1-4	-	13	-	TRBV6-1	TGTGCCAGCAGGACCCACGAGGGGGAAAAACTGTTTTTT	CASRTHEGEKLFF
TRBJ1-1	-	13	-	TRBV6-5	TGTGCCAGCAGTTACCCTGGGACAAACAAAGCTTTCTTT	CASSYPGTNKAFF
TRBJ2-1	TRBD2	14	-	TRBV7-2	TGTGCCAGCACCTTAGCGGGAAGTACTTCTGAGCAGTTCTTC	CASTLAGSTSEQFF
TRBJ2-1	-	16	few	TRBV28	TGTGCCAGCAGTCCCCTTTTTGTGACTGCCTACAATGAGCAGTTCTTC	CASSPLFVTAYNEQFF
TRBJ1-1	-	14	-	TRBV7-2	TGTGCCAGCAGCCTCCGTCTGGGGGGCCCTGAAGCTTTCTTT	CASSLRLGGPEAFF
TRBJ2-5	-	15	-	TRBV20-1	TGCAGTGCTAGAGTCCATGGGGCAGGCGGAGAGACCCAGTACTTC	CSARVHGAGGETQYF
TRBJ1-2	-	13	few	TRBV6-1	TGTGCCAGCACCTCGCAATTTTTTTATGGCTACACCTTC	CASTSQFFYGYTF
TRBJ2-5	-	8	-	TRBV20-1	TGCAGTGTTCGGGACGGGCTCTTC	CSVRDGLF
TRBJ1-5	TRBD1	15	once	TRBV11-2	TGTGCCAGCAGCCTTTCGACAGGGAGGAATCAGCCCCAGCATTTT	CASSLSTGRNQPQHF
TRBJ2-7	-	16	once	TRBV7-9	TGTGCCAGCAGCCAGACCCTCCCAGGGAGGAGTAGCGAGCAGTACTTC	CASSQTLPGRSSEQYF
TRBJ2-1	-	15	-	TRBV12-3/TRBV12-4	TGTGCCAGCAGTTGGGGCCGGGGGCAATACAATGAGCAGTTCTTC	CASSWGRGQYNEQFF
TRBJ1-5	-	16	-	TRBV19	TGTGCCAGTAGTATTCCTCGGACAGCTAGCAATCAGCCCCAGCATTTT	CASSIPRTASNQPQHF
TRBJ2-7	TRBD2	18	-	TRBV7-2	TGTGCCAGCAGCCCCCTTGAACGGGGGGGCCGGTCGTTCAACGAGCAGTACTTC	CASSPLERGGRSFNEQYF
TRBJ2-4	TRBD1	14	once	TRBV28	TGTGCCAGCAGTGTTTGGACAGGGATGGTCATTCAGTACTTC	CASSVWTGMVIQYF
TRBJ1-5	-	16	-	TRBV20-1	TGCAGTGTCCCCTTACCTGGGACACCCAGCAATCAGCCCCAGCATTTT	CSVPLPGTPSNQPQHF